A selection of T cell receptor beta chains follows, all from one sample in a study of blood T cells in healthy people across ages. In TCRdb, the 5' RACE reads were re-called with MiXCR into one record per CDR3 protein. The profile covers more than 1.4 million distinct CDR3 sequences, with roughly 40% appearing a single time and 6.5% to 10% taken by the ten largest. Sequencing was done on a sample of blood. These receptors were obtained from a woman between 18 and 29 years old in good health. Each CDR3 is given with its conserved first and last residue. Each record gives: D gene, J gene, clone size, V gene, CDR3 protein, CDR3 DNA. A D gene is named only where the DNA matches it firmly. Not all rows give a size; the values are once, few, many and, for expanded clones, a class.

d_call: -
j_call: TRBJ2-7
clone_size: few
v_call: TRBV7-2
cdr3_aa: CASSFPQGRYEQYF
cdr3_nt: TGTGCCAGCAGCTTCCCCCAGGGGAGATACGAGCAGTACTTC

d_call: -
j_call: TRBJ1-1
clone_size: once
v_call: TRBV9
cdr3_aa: CASSAIQGEAFF
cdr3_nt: TGTGCCAGCAGCGCAATCCAGGGTGAAGCTTTCTTT

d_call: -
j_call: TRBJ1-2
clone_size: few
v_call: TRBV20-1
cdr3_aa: CSAERANYGYTF
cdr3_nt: TGCAGTGCCGAAAGGGCCAACTATGGCTACACCTTC

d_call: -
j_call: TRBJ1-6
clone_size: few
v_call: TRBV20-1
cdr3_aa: CSATGGVAPLHF
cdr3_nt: TGCAGTGCCACCGGGGGCGTTGCACCCCTCCACTTT

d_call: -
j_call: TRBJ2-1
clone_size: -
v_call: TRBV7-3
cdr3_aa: CASSTDLGNEQFF
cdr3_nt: TGTGCCAGCAGCACCGATCTGGGCAATGAGCAGTTCTTC

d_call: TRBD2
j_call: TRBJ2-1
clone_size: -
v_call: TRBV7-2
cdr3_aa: CASRASGGPEQFF
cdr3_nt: TGTGCCAGCAGGGCGAGCGGGGGGCCCGAGCAGTTCTTC

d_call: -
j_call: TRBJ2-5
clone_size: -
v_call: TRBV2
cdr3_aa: CASSPKDTSKETQYF
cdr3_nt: TGTGCCAGCAGCCCGAAGGACACGTCGAAAGAGACCCAGTACTTC

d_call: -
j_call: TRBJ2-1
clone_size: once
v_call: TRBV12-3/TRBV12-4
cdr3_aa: CASSPRDRRGQFF
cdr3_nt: TGTGCCAGCAGTCCCCGGGACCGAAGGGGGCAGTTCTTC

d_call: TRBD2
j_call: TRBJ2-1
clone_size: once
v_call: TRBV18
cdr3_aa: CASSPAPGLAGHYNEQFF
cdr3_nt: TGTGCCAGCTCACCTGCTCCGGGACTAGCGGGTCACTACAATGAGCAGTTCTTC

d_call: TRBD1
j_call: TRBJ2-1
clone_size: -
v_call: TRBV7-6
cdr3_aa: CASSPSTGANNEQFF
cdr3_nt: TGTGCCAGCAGCCCCTCGACAGGGGCCAACAATGAGCAGTTCTTC

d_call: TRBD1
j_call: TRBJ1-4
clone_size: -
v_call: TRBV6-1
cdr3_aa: CASTELDRRYEKLFF
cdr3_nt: TGTGCCAGCACCGAACTGGACAGGAGATATGAAAAACTGTTTTTT

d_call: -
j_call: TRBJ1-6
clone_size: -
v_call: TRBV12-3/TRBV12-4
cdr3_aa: CASSLYGGSNSPLHF
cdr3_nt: TGTGCCAGCAGTTTATATGGGGGTTCTAATTCACCCCTCCACTTT

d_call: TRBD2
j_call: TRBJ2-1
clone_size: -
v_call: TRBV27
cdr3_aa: CASTELTSGGTNEQFF
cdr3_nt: TGTGCCAGCACCGAACTCACTAGCGGGGGTACCAATGAGCAGTTCTTC

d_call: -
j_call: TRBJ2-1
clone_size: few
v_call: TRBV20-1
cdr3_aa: CSAPRSSYNEQFF
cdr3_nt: TGCAGTGCCCCGAGGAGCTCCTACAATGAGCAGTTCTTC

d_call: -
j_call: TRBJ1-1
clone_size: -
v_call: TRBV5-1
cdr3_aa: CASSQPGAGENTEAFF
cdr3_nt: TGCGCCAGCAGCCAACCGGGGGCAGGGGAGAACACTGAAGCTTTCTTT

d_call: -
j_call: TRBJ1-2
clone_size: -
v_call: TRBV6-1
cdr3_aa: CACSPTRDGGYTF
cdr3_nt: TGTGCCTGCAGTCCGACCCGGGACGGTGGCTACACCTTC

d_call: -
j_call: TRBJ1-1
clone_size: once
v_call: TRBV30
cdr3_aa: CAWTKAGVGTEAFF
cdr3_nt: TGTGCCTGGACTAAGGCAGGGGTGGGTACTGAAGCTTTCTTT

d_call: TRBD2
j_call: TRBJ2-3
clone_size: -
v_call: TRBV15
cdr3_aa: CATSGLGVAGGADTQYF
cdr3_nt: TGTGCCACCAGCGGGCTAGGGGTAGCGGGAGGAGCAGATACGCAGTATTTT

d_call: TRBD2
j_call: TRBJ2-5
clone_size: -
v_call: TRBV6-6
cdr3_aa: CASSSQTSGNEQYF
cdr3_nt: TGTGCCAGCAGTTCTCAGACTAGCGGCAATGAGCAGTACTTC

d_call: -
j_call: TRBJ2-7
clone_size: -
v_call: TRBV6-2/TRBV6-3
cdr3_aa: CASSYSSGAISYEQYF
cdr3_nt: TGTGCCAGCAGTTACTCTTCAGGGGCAATCTCCTACGAGCAGTACTTC

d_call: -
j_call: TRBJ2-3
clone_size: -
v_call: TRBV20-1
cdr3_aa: CSAGGARGSTDTQYF
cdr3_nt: TGCAGTGCGGGGGGGGCCCGGGGTAGCACAGATACGCAGTATTTT

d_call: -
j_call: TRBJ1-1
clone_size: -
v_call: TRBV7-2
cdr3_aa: CASSPNRENTEAFF
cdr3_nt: TGTGCCAGCAGCCCTAACAGGGAGAACACTGAAGCTTTCTTT

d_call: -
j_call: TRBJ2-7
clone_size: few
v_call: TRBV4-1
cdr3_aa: CASSPSGSIHGEQYF
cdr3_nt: TGCGCCAGCAGCCCCTCGGGCAGTATTCACGGCGAGCAGTACTTC

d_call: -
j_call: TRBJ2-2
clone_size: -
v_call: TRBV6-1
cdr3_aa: CASSDFRQLVAGELFF
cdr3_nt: TGTGCCAGCAGTGACTTCCGGCAGCTTGTCGCCGGGGAGCTGTTTTTT

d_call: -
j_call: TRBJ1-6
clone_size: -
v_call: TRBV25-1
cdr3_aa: CASRKEGSSNSPLHF
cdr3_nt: TGTGCCAGCAGGAAAGAGGGCTCCTCTAATTCACCCCTCCACTTT

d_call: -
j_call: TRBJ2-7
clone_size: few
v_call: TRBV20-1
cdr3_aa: CSAPPPHSSYEQYF
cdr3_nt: TGCAGTGCCCCCCCTCCGCACTCCTCCTACGAGCAGTACTTC

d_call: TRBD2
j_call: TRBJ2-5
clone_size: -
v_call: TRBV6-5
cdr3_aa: CASSYRTSQGEETQYF
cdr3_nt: TGTGCCAGCAGTTACCGGACTAGCCAAGGGGAAGAGACCCAGTACTTC

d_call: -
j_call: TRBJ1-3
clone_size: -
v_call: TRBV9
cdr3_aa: CASSTSGRSGNTIYF
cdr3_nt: TGTGCCAGCAGCACGTCAGGGCGGTCTGGAAACACCATATATTTT

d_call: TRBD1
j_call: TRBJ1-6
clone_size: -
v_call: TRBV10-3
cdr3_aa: CAIRSGTGLFLDNSPLHF
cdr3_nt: TGTGCCATCAGATCCGGGACAGGGTTGTTTTTGGATAATTCACCCCTCCACTTT

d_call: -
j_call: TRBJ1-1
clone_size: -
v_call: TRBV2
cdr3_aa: CAGSLELYTEAFF
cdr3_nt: TGTGCCGGGAGTCTGGAGTTGTACACTGAAGCTTTCTTT

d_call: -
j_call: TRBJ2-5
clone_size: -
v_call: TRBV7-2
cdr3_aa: CASSSQAIQETQYF
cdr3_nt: TGTGCCAGCAGCTCGCAGGCGATCCAAGAGACCCAGTACTTC

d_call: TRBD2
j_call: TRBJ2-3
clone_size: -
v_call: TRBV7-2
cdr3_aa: CASSLGLAGGGTQYF
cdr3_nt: TGTGCCAGCAGCTTAGGGCTAGCGGGGGGGGGTACGCAGTATTTT

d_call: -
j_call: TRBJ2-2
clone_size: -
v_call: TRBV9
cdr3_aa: CASSVVMRDGELFF
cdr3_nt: TGTGCCAGCAGCGTAGTAATGAGGGATGGGGAGCTGTTTTTT

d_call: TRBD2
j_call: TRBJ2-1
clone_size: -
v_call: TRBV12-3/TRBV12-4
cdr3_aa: CASKPGLAGGNEQFF
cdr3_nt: TGTGCCAGCAAACCCGGACTAGCGGGAGGAAATGAGCAGTTCTTC

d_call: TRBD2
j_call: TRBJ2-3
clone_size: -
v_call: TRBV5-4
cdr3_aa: CASSLGASGSMNTQYF
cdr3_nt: TGTGCCAGCAGCTTGGGGGCTAGCGGGAGTATGAATACGCAGTATTTT

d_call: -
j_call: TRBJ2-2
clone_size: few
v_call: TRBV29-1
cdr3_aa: CSVIEGGELFF
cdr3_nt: TGCAGCGTCATCGAGGGGGGCGAGCTGTTTTTT

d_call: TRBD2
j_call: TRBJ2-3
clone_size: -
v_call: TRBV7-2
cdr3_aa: CASSRTSGSPPDTQYF
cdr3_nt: TGTGCCAGCAGCCGTACTAGCGGGAGTCCCCCAGATACGCAGTATTTT

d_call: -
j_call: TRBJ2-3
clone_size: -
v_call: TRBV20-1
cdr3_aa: CSARGTTHRTDTQYF
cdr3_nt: TGCAGTGCTAGAGGGACAACACATCGCACAGATACGCAGTATTTT

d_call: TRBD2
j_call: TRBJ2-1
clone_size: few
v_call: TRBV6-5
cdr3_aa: CASSYRASGGNYNEQFF
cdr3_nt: TGTGCCAGCAGTTACAGGGCTAGCGGGGGGAACTACAATGAGCAGTTCTTC

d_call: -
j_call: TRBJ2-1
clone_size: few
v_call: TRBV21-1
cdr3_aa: CASSSYRGRCSYNEQFF
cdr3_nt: TGTGCCAGCAGCTCTTACAGGGGCCGATGTTCCTACAATGAGCAGTTCTTC

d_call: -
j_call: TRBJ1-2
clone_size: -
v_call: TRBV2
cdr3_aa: CASSYLNYTF
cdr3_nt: TGTGCCAGCAGTTATCTAAACTACACCTTC

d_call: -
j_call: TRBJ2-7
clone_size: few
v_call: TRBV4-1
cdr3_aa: CASSQVGEARSYEQYF
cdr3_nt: TGCGCCAGCAGCCAAGTTGGGGAGGCAAGGTCCTACGAGCAGTACTTC

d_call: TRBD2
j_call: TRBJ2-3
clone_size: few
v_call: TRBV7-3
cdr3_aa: CASSQGLAGVRDTQYF
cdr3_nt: TGTGCCAGCAGCCAGGGACTAGCGGGGGTTCGAGATACGCAGTATTTT

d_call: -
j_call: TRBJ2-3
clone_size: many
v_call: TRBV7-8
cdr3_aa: CASSLGGLTDTQYF
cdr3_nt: TGTGCCAGCAGCTTAGGGGGCCTCACAGATACGCAGTATTTT

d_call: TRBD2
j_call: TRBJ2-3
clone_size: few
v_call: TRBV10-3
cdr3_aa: CAISERGTSGKTDTQYF
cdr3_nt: TGTGCCATCAGTGAGCGGGGGACTAGCGGGAAAACAGATACGCAGTATTTT

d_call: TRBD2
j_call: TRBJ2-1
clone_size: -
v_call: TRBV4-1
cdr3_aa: CASSPPSGGSYNEQFF
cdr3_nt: TGCGCCAGCAGCCCCCCTAGCGGGGGGTCCTACAATGAGCAGTTCTTC

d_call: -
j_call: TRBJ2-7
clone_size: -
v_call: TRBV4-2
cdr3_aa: CASSQPGPSGSYEQYF
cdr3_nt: TGTGCCAGCAGCCAGCCTGGTCCCAGCGGGTCCTACGAGCAGTACTTC

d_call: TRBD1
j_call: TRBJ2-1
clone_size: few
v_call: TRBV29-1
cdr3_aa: CSVEGTGLSYNEQFF
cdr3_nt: TGCAGCGTTGAAGGGACAGGGTTATCCTACAATGAGCAGTTCTTC

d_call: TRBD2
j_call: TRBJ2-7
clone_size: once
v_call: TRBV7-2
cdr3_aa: CASTKLAGGSYEQYF
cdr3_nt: TGTGCCAGCACCAAACTAGCGGGAGGCTCCTACGAGCAGTACTTC

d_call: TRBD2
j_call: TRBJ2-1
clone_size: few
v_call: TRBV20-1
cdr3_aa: CSAGLAGVTEQFF
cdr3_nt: TGCAGTGCAGGACTAGCGGGGGTTACTGAGCAGTTCTTC